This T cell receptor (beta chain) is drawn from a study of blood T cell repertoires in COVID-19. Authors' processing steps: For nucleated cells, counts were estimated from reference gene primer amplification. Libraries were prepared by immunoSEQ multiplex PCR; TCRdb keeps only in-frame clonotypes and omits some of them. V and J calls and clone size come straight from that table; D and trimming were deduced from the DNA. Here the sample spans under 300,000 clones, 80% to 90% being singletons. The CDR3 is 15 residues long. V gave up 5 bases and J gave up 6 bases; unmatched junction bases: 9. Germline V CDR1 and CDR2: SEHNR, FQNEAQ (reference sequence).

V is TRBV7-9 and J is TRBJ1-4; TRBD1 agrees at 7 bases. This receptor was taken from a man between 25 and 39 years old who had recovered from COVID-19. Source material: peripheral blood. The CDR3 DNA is TGTGCCAGCAGCCCCAGACAGGGTCGAGATGAAAAACTGTTTTTT. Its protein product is CASSPRQGRDEKLFF.